The sequence of this T cell receptor (beta chain) was determined in a study of PD-1 blockade in classical Hodgkin lymphoma. Study-level background: Nivolumab 3 mg/kg was given intravenously every 2 weeks. Regarding the study as a whole: No one has yet defined what causes the repertoire differences, which may be disease activity or prior therapy. Exclusion was applied to patients who started nivolumab under 1 year after ASCT.

Time point of the sample: cycle 4 day 1 (C4D1), after more than 5 weeks of nivolumab. Following autologous stem cell transplantation, relapse occurred in every patient, and exposure to brentuximab vedotin varied. Progressive disease, partial response or complete response was each patient's best response. The CDR3 has 13 residues. The germline V gene has CDR1 SGHRS and CDR2 YFSETQ. The V gene lost 2 bases and the J gene lost 8 bases, with 13 bases spanning the gap. As regards this clone: What it binds is unknown.

Sequenced by immunoSEQ multiplex PCR; TCRdb stores in-frame clones only, minus some. Of tens of thousands of clones listed, about 76% were seen once; the top ten hold approximately 12%. This sample comprised peripheral blood mononuclear cells (PBMCs), obtained before the fourth cycle of nivolumab. The TCR was taken from a human donor with classical Hodgkin lymphoma. V gene TRBV5-1 combines with J gene TRBJ1-2; a weak D match, TRBD1 (6 bases). DNA for the CDR3: TGCGCCAGCAGCTTACAGGGAAGAGGCGGCTACACCTTC. Translation: CASSLQGRGGYTF.